Many counts were recorded for the clone carrying this T cell receptor (beta chain). Antigen unknown. The data derive from a study of blood T cells in healthy people across ages. Trimming took 0 bases from V and 0 from J, leaving 12 bases between them. This CDR3 has 16 amino acids. CDR1 and CDR2 (germline): DFQATT, SNEGSKA (reference sequence). Study outcomes and limitations: Nothing was known about donor CMV status, and this possibly confounded expanded clonotype changes. Long-lived donors exceeded aged donors in naive CD4+ cells and diversity.

Primers used in a second PCR of roughly 7 to 12 cycles were a sample-barcoded 5' primer and a J-beta primer mix. Researchers report that a template-switch adaptor with 12 random nucleotides tagged each cDNA molecule. MiXCR was run by TCRdb on the 5' RACE reads, yielding one entry per CDR3 protein. Of about 1.6 million distinct CDR3 sequences listed, approximately 32% were seen once; the top ten hold about 11%. The sequenced material came from blood. This chain uses TRBV20-1 with TRBJ2-1; no clear D. The TCR was taken from a woman aged 25 to 39 in good health. CDR3 amino acids: CSARDIPYGSYNEQFF. CDR3 bases: TGCAGTGCTAGAGACATCCCCTACGGCTCCTACAATGAGCAGTTCTTC.